Listed here are 8 T cell receptor beta chains from one sample, sequenced in a study of blood T cells in healthy people across ages. The second PCR ran roughly 7 to 11 cycles with a sample-barcoded 5' primer and J-beta primers. TCRdb redid the calling of the 5' RACE reads with MiXCR, one entry per CDR3 protein. The sample has about 1,500,000 distinct CDR3 sequences; approximately 42% are singletons. Sequencing was done on a sample of blood. These receptors came from a woman aged 18-35 years in good health.

This rearrangement joins TRBV6-6 to TRBJ1-1; D is perhaps TRBD1 (5 bases). The CDR3 spans 16 residues. Trimming removed 7 bases from V and 1 base from J, with 19 bases in between. CDR1 and CDR2 (germline): MNHNY, SVGAGI (reference sequence). The CDR3 protein is CASTPGSGRGNTEAFF. The DNA for the CDR3 is TGTGCCAGCACTCCGGGGTCGGGACGCGGGAACACTGAAGCTTTCTTT.

CDR3 nucleotides: TGTGCCAGCAGCCAAGATCACTACCAAAGCTCCTACAATGAGCAGTTCTTC. The encoded protein is CASSQDHYQSSYNEQFF. The V gene is TRBV4-2, the J gene TRBJ2-1; the D is unclear. The germline V gene encodes CDR1 LGHNA and CDR2 YNFKEQ. V was clipped by 0 bases and J by 0 bases, with 12 bases between them. The length of the CDR3 is 17 residues.

The chain carries TRBV12-3 or TRBV12-4 and TRBJ1-1, with D perhaps matching TRBD1 (5 bases). CDR3 length equals 14 residues. V was pared by 6 bases and J by 6 bases, with 17 bases between. The CDR3 DNA is TGTGCCAGCAGCTCAGACCCAGGGCGGCCTGAAGCTTTCTTT. Translation gives CASSSDPGRPEAFF.

The V call is TRBV7-9, the J call TRBJ1-6; D remains ambiguous. In germline, CDR1 is SEHNR, CDR2 FQNEAQ (reference sequence). The CDR3 is made up of 13 amino acids. V lost 8 bases and J lost 9, with 14 bases in between. As DNA, the CDR3 is TGTGCCAGCCTCCGCGGGGAAGCTTCACCCCTCCACTTT. Protein sequence: CASLRGEASPLHF. The full variable domain, its missing parts supplied by reference TRBV7-9 and TRBJ1-6, is DTGVSQNPRHKITKRGQNVTFRCDPISEHNRLYWYRQTLGQGPEFLTYFQNEAQLEKSRLLSDRFSAERPKGSFSTLEIQRTEQGDSAMYLCASLRGEASPLHFGNGTRLTVT.

This rearrangement joins TRBV6-5 to TRBJ2-4; 10 bases match TRBD1. After removal of 3 bases from V and 6 bases from J, the junction contained 5 bases not matched to a gene. This CDR3 is built from 15 residues. Germline lookup yields CDR1 MNHEY and CDR2 SVGAGI. The DNA of the CDR3 is TGTGCCAGCAGTTATCGGGGACAGGGGAGAAACATTCAGTACTTC. It is translated as CASSYRGQGRNIQYF.

The J gene is TRBJ2-5, the V gene TRBV10-3; D is perhaps TRBD1 or TRBD2 (6 bases each). The CDR3 consists of 14 residues. Trimming shortened V by 5 bases and J by 2 bases, and 12 bases separated the two germline ends. Germline V gives CDR1 ENHRY, CDR2 SYGVKD. CDR3 protein: CAISSQGGQETQYF. The CDR3 DNA follows: TGTGCCATCAGTTCCCAAGGGGGGCAAGAGACCCAGTACTTC.

In its sample, this clonotype was seen a few times. The rearrangement uses TRBV12-3 or TRBV12-4 and TRBJ1-5; 9 bases align to TRBD1. With 6 bases clipped from V and 7 bases from J, the junction kept 7 bases outside the gene matches. CDR3 length: 14 residues. In nucleotides, the CDR3 is TGTGCCAGCAGGAAATCGACAGGGGGACAGCCCCAGCATTTT. This codes for CASRKSTGGQPQHF.

A single count supports this clonotype. The gene calls are TRBV28 and TRBJ1-5; D call uncertain. Germline assignment: CDR1 MDHEN and CDR2 SYDVKM. Trimming took 8 bases from V and 7 from J, leaving 21 bases between them. The CDR3 has 15 amino acids. CDR3 nucleotide sequence: TGTGCCAGCGGTCTGACGGGGTTCTCAGGACAGCCCCAGCATTTT. It specifies CASGLTGFSGQPQHF.